This is a list of T cell receptor beta chains from one sample in a study of glioma-infiltrating T cells after dendritic cell vaccination. Data came from immunoSEQ multiplex PCR; TCRdb stores just in-frame clones and leaves some out. The sample includes around 89,000 clones, 85% to 90% of them seen just once. Specimen: blood, collected before dendritic cell vaccination. These receptors were obtained from a human donor with glioblastoma. The CDR3 runs from the conserved cysteine through the conserved F or W. D genes are given only for firm matches. Some rows mark clone size as missing; the rest say once, few, many or name a class of expanded clone.

v_gene,j_gene,d_gene,abundance,CDR3aa,CDR3nt
TRBV7-6,TRBJ1-6,-,-,CASSLDGGYNSPLHF,TGTGCCAGCAGCTTAGATGGCGGATATAATTCACCCCTCCACTTT
TRBV4-3,TRBJ2-1,-,-,CASSQDGWRPEQFF,TGCGCCAGCAGCCAAGATGGGTGGAGGCCTGAGCAGTTCTTC
TRBV5-6,TRBJ2-5,TRBD1,once,CASSPGTGVPETQYF,TGTGCCAGCAGCCCCGGGACAGGGGTCCCAGAGACCCAGTACTTC
TRBV18,TRBJ1-2,-,-,CAARTGGNYGYTF,TGTGCCGCGAGAACTGGGGGGAACTATGGCTACACCTTC
TRBV18,TRBJ1-1,-,once,CASSPRQGTEAFF,TGTGCCAGCTCACCTCGGCAGGGGACTGAAGCTTTCTTT
TRBV7-6,TRBJ1-3,-,few,CASSLARLGGHSSSGNTIYF,TGTGCCAGCAGCTTAGCGCGTTTAGGGGGACATTCAAGCTCTGGAAACACCATATATTTT
TRBV19,TRBJ2-7,TRBD2,-,CASSIGGTSYEQYF,TGTGCCAGTAGTATAGGGGGGACTAGCTACGAGCAGTACTTC
TRBV6-5,TRBJ2-1,TRBD2,-,CASRRAGEGEQFF,TGTGCCAGCAGGAGAGCGGGAGAGGGTGAGCAGTTCTTC
TRBV5-1,TRBJ2-1,TRBD2,-,CASSLLGLGSLSSYNEQFF,TGCGCCAGCAGCTTGTTGGGACTAGGAAGTCTTAGCTCCTACAATGAGCAGTTCTTC
TRBV4-1,TRBJ2-7,-,-,CASSQEIQGGSYEQYF,TGCGCCAGCAGCCAAGAGATCCAGGGGGGATCCTACGAGCAGTACTTC
TRBV28,TRBJ1-3,-,-,CASSISGASGNTIYF,TGTGCCAGCAGTATATCAGGGGCGAGTGGAAACACCATATATTTT
TRBV5-6,TRBJ1-3,TRBD1,once,CASSGTGRSGNTIYF,TGTGCCAGCAGCGGGACAGGGCGGTCTGGAAACACCATATATTTT
TRBV11-2,TRBJ2-3,-,once,CASYRAGSTDTQYF,TGTGCCAGCTACAGGGCGGGTAGCACAGATACGCAGTATTTT
TRBV27,TRBJ1-5,TRBD1,-,CASSWTGGTDQPQHF,TGTGCCAGCAGTTGGACAGGGGGGACAGATCAGCCCCAGCATTTT
TRBV7-8,TRBJ2-3,TRBD2,-,CASSSLLATSTDTQYF,TGTGCCAGCAGCTCCCTACTAGCGACGAGCACAGATACGCAGTATTTT
TRBV7-7,TRBJ2-1,TRBD2,-,CASSLERDYNEQFF,TGTGCCAGCAGCTTGGAGCGGGACTACAATGAGCAGTTCTTC
TRBV27,TRBJ1-1,-,-,CASSRDNSPPEAFF,TGTGCCAGCAGCAGGGACAACAGTCCCCCTGAAGCTTTCTTT
TRBV9,TRBJ1-3,TRBD1,-,CASSVVGQGASGNTIYF,TGTGCCAGCAGCGTAGTGGGACAGGGGGCAAGTGGAAACACCATATATTTT
TRBV5-1,TRBJ2-1,-,-,CASSLEYYEQFF,TGCGCCAGCAGCTTGGAATACTATGAGCAGTTCTTC
TRBV5-4,TRBJ1-2,-,-,CASSLAAGGRGYGYTF,TGTGCCAGCAGCTTGGCAGCCGGGGGAAGGGGCTATGGCTACACCTTC
TRBV5-1,TRBJ2-2,TRBD2,few,CASSLQLAGTSGELFF,TGCGCCAGCAGCTTACAACTAGCGGGAACCTCGGGGGAGCTGTTTTTT
TRBV5-1,TRBJ1-1,-,-,CASSLGLQNTEAFF,TGCGCCAGCAGCTTGGGACTCCAGAACACTGAAGCTTTCTTT
TRBV6-6,TRBJ2-5,-,-,CASTPNRDKALQTQYF,TGTGCCAGCACCCCAAACCGGGACAAGGCCCTCCAGACCCAGTACTTC
TRBV19,TRBJ2-7,-,-,CASSILGASEQYF,TGTGCCAGTAGTATTTTAGGGGCGAGCGAGCAGTACTTC
TRBV28,TRBJ1-1,TRBD1,-,CASSSVGQGGGRGFF,TGTGCCAGCAGTTCTGTTGGACAGGGAGGAGGGCGAGGCTTCTTT
TRBV7-9,TRBJ2-7,TRBD2,few,CASSPTGTSLHEQYF,TGTGCCAGCAGCCCCACCGGGACTAGCCTCCACGAGCAGTACTTC
TRBV14,TRBJ2-2,-,-,CASSQDWNTGELFF,TGTGCCAGCAGCCAAGACTGGAACACCGGGGAGCTGTTTTTT
TRBV5-4,TRBJ2-3,-,once,CASSLIQGDTQYF,TGTGCCAGCAGCCTAATTCAGGGGGATACGCAGTATTTT
TRBV19,TRBJ2-1,-,-,CASNQGFSYNEQFF,TGTGCCAGTAACCAGGGTTTCTCCTACAATGAGCAGTTCTTC
TRBV7-7,TRBJ2-2,TRBD1,-,CASSSQGATGELFF,TGTGCCAGCAGCTCACAGGGGGCCACCGGGGAGCTGTTTTTT
TRBV19,TRBJ2-1,TRBD2,-,CASSILRELYNEQFF,TGTGCCAGTAGTATTCTGCGGGAGCTATACAATGAGCAGTTCTTC
TRBV11-2,TRBJ2-7,-,-,CASSLAGTNYEQYF,TGTGCCAGCAGCTTAGCGGGAACCAACTACGAGCAGTACTTC
TRBV2,TRBJ1-1,TRBD1,-,CASSPTGGGAAFF,TGTGCCAGCAGTCCTACAGGGGGCGGTGCGGCTTTCTTT
TRBV19,TRBJ1-6,-,-,CASSIADSANSPLHF,TGTGCCAGTAGTATAGCCGACAGCGCAAATTCACCCCTCCACTTT
TRBV9,TRBJ1-4,TRBD1,-,CASSQTGLGYEKLFF,TGTGCCAGCAGCCAGACAGGGCTCGGTTATGAAAAACTGTTTTTT
TRBV6-4,TRBJ2-2,-,-,CASSDRQRSNTGELFF,TGTGCCAGCAGTGACCGTCAGCGGTCGAACACCGGGGAGCTGTTTTTT
TRBV13,TRBJ1-2,-,-,CASSSRTNYGYTF,TGTGCCAGCAGCTCACGGACAAACTATGGCTACACCTTC
TRBV15,TRBJ2-7,TRBD1,-,CATSRGDRETYEQYF,TGTGCCACCAGCAGGGGAGACAGGGAAACCTACGAGCAGTACTTC
TRBV19,TRBJ1-2,TRBD1,few,CASTLQGAGGYTF,TGTGCCAGTACGTTACAGGGGGCCGGTGGCTACACCTTC